This T cell receptor (beta chain) was captured in a study of cytomegalovirus exposure and HLA in healthy donors. The germline gives CDR1 MDHEN, CDR2 SYDVKM. The junction had 2 bases not matched to a gene; V was cut back by 6 bases and J by 4 bases. The CDR3 is made up of 13 amino acids. 13 Jbeta primers and 60 Vbeta primers were used for the PCR. Libraries were prepared by immunoSEQ multiplex PCR; TCRdb keeps only in-frame clonotypes and omits some of them. Recorded here are 100,000 to 150,000 clones; the top ten clones represent around 1.5%. This clonotype was obtained from a woman aged 40 to 50 in good health and CMV-seronegative. V usage is TRBV28 and J usage is TRBJ2-3; 9 positions agree with TRBD2. The material sequenced was PBMCs. The CDR3 DNA sequence: TGTGCCAGCAGGACTAGCGGTGCAGATACGCAGTATTTT. Its translation: CASRTSGADTQYF.